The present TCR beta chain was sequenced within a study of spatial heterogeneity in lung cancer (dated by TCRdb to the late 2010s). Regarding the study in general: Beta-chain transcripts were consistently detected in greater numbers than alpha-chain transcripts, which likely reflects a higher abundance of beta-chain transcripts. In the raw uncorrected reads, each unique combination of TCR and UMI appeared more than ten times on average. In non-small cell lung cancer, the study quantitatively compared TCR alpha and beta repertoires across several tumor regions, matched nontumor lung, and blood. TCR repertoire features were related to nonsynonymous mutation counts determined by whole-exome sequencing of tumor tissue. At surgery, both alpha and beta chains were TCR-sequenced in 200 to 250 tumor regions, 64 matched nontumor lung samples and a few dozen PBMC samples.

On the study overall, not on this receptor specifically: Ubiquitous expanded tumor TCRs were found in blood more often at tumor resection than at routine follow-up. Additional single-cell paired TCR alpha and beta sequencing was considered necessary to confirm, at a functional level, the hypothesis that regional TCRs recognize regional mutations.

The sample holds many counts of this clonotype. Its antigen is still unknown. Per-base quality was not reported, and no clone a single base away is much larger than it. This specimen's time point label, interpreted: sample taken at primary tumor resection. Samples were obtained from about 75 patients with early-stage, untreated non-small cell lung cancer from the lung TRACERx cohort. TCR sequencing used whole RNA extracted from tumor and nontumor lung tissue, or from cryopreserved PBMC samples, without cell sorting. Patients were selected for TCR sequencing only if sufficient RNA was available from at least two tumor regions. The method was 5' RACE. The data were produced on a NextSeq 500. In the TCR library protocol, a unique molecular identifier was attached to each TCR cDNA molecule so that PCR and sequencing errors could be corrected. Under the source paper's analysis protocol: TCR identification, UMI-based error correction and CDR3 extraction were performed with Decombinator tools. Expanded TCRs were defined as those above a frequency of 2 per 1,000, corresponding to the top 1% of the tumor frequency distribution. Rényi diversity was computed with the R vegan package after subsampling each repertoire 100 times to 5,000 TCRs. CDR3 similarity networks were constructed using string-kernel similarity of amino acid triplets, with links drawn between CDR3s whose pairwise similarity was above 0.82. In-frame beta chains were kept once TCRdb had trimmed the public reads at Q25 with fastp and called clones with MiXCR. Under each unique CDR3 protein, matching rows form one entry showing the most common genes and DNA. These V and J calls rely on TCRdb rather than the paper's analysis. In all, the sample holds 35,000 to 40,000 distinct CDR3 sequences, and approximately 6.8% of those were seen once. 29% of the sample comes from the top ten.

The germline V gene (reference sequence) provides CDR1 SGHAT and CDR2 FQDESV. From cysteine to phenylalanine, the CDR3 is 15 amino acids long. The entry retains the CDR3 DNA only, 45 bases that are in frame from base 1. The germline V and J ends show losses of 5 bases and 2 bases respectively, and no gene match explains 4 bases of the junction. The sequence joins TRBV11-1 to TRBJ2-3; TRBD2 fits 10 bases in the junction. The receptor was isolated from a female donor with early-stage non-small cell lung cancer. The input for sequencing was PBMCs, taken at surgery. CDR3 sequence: CASSILAGNTDTQYF. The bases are TGTGCCAGCAGCATACTAGCGGGGAACACAGATACGCAGTATTTT.